This T cell receptor beta chain was identified during a study of blood T cell repertoires in COVID-19. Study background: Samples came from the United States, Italy and Spain, spanning acute and convalescent COVID-19.

Sequenced by immunoSEQ multiplex PCR; TCRdb stores in-frame clones only, minus some. Of more than 85,000 clones in the sample, nearly 90% are singletons; the top ten hold over 2.5%. This CDR3 has 14 residues. With 3 bases removed from V and 0 bases from J, the gap between germline ends came to 8 bases. Germline values: CDR1 SGHRS, CDR2 YFSETQ. Sequencing used peripheral blood. The source is an elderly woman with acute or convalescent COVID-19. The chain employs TRBV5-1 and TRBJ2-3; TRBD2 might be the D (6 bases). CDR3 sequence reads: CASSWDSSTDTQYF. Written as DNA, the CDR3 is TGCGCCAGCAGCTGGGACTCAAGCACAGATACGCAGTATTTT.